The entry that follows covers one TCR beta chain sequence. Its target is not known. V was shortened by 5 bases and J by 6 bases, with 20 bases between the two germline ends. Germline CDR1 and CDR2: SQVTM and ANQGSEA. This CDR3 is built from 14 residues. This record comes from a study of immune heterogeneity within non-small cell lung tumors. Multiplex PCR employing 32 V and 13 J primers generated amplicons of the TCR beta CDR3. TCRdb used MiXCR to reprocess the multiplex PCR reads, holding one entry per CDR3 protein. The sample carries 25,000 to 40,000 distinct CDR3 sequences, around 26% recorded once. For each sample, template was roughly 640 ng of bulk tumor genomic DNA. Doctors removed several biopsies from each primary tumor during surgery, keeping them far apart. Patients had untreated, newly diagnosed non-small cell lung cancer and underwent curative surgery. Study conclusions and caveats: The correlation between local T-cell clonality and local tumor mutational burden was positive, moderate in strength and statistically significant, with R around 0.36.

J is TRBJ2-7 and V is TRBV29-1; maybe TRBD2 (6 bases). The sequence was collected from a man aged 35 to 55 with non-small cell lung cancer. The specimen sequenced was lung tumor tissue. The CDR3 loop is CSVRTVAGFPEQYF. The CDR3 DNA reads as TGCAGCGTTAGGACGGTGGCGGGATTCCCCGAGCAGTACTTC.